This TCR beta chain was obtained from a study of blood T cell repertoires in COVID-19. Study at large: The study drew acute and convalescent COVID-19 samples from the United States, Italy and Spain. Sources were T cells, B-cell-depleted T cells, or PBMCs; the material itself was cDNA or gDNA.

Only in-frame clones appear in the TCRdb table, and some are missing; sequencing was by immunoSEQ multiplex PCR. Here the sample spans about 340,000 clones, around 83% being singletons. The germline CDR1 and CDR2 sequences are MNHNY and SVGAGI (reference sequence). CDR3 length: 14 residues. The ends lost 6 bases at V and 7 bases at J; junction bases unmatched: 11. Source material: peripheral blood. V and J are TRBV6-6 and TRBJ1-1; 7 nucleotides align to TRBD1. This receptor was obtained from a man aged 30 to 45 with active or convalescent COVID-19. CDR3: CASRHDRVAFEAFF. The CDR3 nucleotides read TGTGCCAGCAGGCACGACAGGGTGGCCTTTGAAGCTTTCTTT.